The table lists the clone carrying this TCR beta chain with many counts. What it recognizes is unknown. This sample is part of a study of CD8 T cells in ankylosing spondylitis. The CDR3 consists of 14 residues. Germline V gives CDR1 SGHVS, CDR2 FNYEAQ. Trimming shortened V by 7 bases and J by 6 bases, and 16 bases separated the two germline ends. Quantitative 5'-RACE with molecular barcodes generated TCR beta libraries. TCRdb reprocessed the 5' RACE reads with MiXCR, giving one entry per CDR3 protein. In the table there are around 140,000 distinct CDR3 sequences, 15% to 20% of which are singletons. Study results and limitations: Ankylosing spondylitis blood seemed to carry a telltale TCR beta motif made of under ten highly homologous variants.

This clonotype was obtained from a male donor with ankylosing spondylitis. Sequenced sample: blood, either unsorted or a sorted T cell fraction (not recorded which). V usage is TRBV7-6 and J usage is TRBJ2-1, with D possibly TRBD2 on 5 matching bases. In nucleotides, the CDR3 is TGTGCCAGCACTCTACTAGGGAGAGGCAATGAGCAGTTCTTC. The encoded protein is CASTLLGRGNEQFF.